This T cell receptor beta chain stems from a study of cytomegalovirus exposure and HLA in healthy donors. Broader study findings: In a later analysis, HLA-associated TCR beta chains were more clonally expanded than equally common others.

In germline, CDR1 is KGHSH, CDR2 LQKENI. CDR3 size: 10 residues. The V end was cut by 8 bases, the J end by 4 bases, with 5 bases between. It was with 60 Vbeta and 13 Jbeta primers that the PCR ran. Profiling relied on immunoSEQ multiplex PCR, and the TCRdb table lists in-frame clones only, not all of them. The data show some 70,000 clones, with around three quarters seen just once and around 6.3% held by the top ten. Note on this clone: Its antigen is currently unknown.

This rearrangement joins TRBV18 to TRBJ1-1, with D hard to call. The TCR comes from a man aged 45 to 65 in good health and CMV-seronegative. Material: PBMCs. The CDR3 is CASKSTEAFF. The CDR3 bases are TGTGCCAGCAAGAGCACTGAAGCTTTCTTT. The full variable domain, rest sourced from reference TRBV18 and TRBJ1-1, is NAGVMQNPRHLVRRRGQEARLRCSPMKGHSHVYWYRQLPEEGLKFMVYLQKENIIDESGMPKERFSAEFPKEGPSILRIQQVVRGDSAAYFCASKSTEAFFGQGTRLTVV.